The rows below give T cell receptor beta chains drawn from one sample of a study of shared clonotypes between healthy human individuals. Libraries were prepared by immunoSEQ multiplex PCR; TCRdb keeps only in-frame clonotypes and omits some of them. The sample records 740,000 or so clones, 73% being singletons. Sequenced: memory CD4+ T cells sorted from blood. Receptors were obtained from a woman aged 25 to 45 in good health. The CDR3 runs from the conserved cysteine through the conserved F or W. The order of the fields is D gene, V gene, J gene, clone size, CDR3 protein, CDR3 DNA. D genes are given only for firm matches. Where a row states a size, it is once, few, many or the class of an expanded clone; other rows omit it.

D gene: TRBD1; V gene: TRBV29-1; J gene: TRBJ2-7; clone size: NA; CDR3 protein: CSVAGTGFYEQYF; CDR3 DNA: TGCAGCGTTGCCGGGACAGGGTTCTACGAGCAGTACTTC
D gene: TRBD2; V gene: TRBV10-3; J gene: TRBJ2-2; clone size: NA; CDR3 protein: CAISGLAGLTGELFF; CDR3 DNA: TGTGCCATCAGTGGGCTAGCGGGTCTTACCGGGGAGCTGTTTTTT
D gene: NA; V gene: TRBV10-3; J gene: TRBJ2-1; clone size: once; CDR3 protein: CAISDVGGSYNEQFF; CDR3 DNA: TGTGCCATCAGTGACGTCGGGGGCTCCTACAATGAGCAGTTCTTC
D gene: TRBD1; V gene: TRBV11-2; J gene: TRBJ2-7; clone size: NA; CDR3 protein: CASSLGTGKTGQYF; CDR3 DNA: TGTGCCAGCAGCTTGGGGACAGGCAAAACAGGGCAGTACTTC
D gene: TRBD1; V gene: TRBV7-9; J gene: TRBJ2-7; clone size: NA; CDR3 protein: CASSFGTGAREQYF; CDR3 DNA: TGTGCCAGCAGCTTCGGGACAGGGGCTCGGGAGCAGTACTTC
D gene: NA; V gene: TRBV6-5; J gene: TRBJ1-1; clone size: NA; CDR3 protein: CASSRPGGTEAFF; CDR3 DNA: TGTGCCAGCAGTCGACCTGGGGGGACTGAAGCTTTCTTT
D gene: NA; V gene: TRBV10-1; J gene: TRBJ2-7; clone size: NA; CDR3 protein: CAGTRQVRHEQYF; CDR3 DNA: TGCGCCGGCACTAGACAGGTGCGCCACGAGCAGTACTTC
D gene: NA; V gene: TRBV4-1; J gene: TRBJ1-4; clone size: NA; CDR3 protein: CASSQETDNEKLFF; CDR3 DNA: TGCGCCAGCAGCCAAGAGACAGATAATGAAAAACTGTTTTTT
D gene: TRBD1; V gene: TRBV10-3; J gene: TRBJ1-2; clone size: NA; CDR3 protein: CAISPGQGPYGYTF; CDR3 DNA: TGTGCCATCAGTCCAGGACAGGGGCCCTATGGCTACACCTTC
D gene: TRBD1; V gene: TRBV19; J gene: TRBJ1-1; clone size: NA; CDR3 protein: CAIRDSRNTEAFF; CDR3 DNA: TGTGCCATTCGGGACAGTAGGAACACTGAAGCTTTCTTT
D gene: TRBD1; V gene: TRBV18; J gene: TRBJ2-3; clone size: few; CDR3 protein: CASSPVGQTKGTDTQYF; CDR3 DNA: TGTGCCAGCTCACCAGTGGGACAGACTAAAGGCACAGATACGCAGTATTTT
D gene: NA; V gene: TRBV18; J gene: TRBJ2-7; clone size: NA; CDR3 protein: CASSPDGWGYEQYF; CDR3 DNA: TGTGCCAGCTCACCAGACGGGTGGGGCTACGAGCAGTACTTC
D gene: TRBD1; V gene: TRBV2; J gene: TRBJ2-7; clone size: NA; CDR3 protein: CASSMSGTGPYEQYF; CDR3 DNA: TGTGCCAGCAGTATGTCCGGGACAGGGCCCTACGAGCAGTACTTC
D gene: NA; V gene: TRBV5-1; J gene: TRBJ1-5; clone size: NA; CDR3 protein: CASSLGDLPSQPQHF; CDR3 DNA: TGCGCCAGCAGCTTGGGGGACCTTCCCAGCCAGCCCCAGCATTTT
D gene: TRBD1; V gene: TRBV6-5; J gene: TRBJ1-5; clone size: many; CDR3 protein: CASSSIQGSSGQPQHF; CDR3 DNA: TGTGCCAGCAGTTCTATACAGGGGTCCTCTGGGCAGCCCCAGCATTTT
D gene: NA; V gene: TRBV9; J gene: TRBJ1-1; clone size: NA; CDR3 protein: CASSVLGNTEAFF; CDR3 DNA: TGTGCCAGCAGCGTACTAGGGAACACTGAAGCTTTCTTT
D gene: TRBD2; V gene: TRBV15; J gene: TRBJ2-3; clone size: many; CDR3 protein: CATSRGTGGRADTQYF; CDR3 DNA: TGTGCCACCAGCAGAGGGACTGGCGGGAGAGCAGATACGCAGTATTTT
D gene: NA; V gene: TRBV30; J gene: TRBJ2-1; clone size: few; CDR3 protein: CAWNDKQNSNEQFF; CDR3 DNA: TGTGCCTGGAATGATAAACAGAATAGCAATGAGCAGTTCTTC
D gene: NA; V gene: TRBV6-1; J gene: TRBJ1-1; clone size: few; CDR3 protein: CASTLLLNTEAFF; CDR3 DNA: TGTGCCAGCACCCTACTCCTGAACACTGAAGCTTTCTTT